This TCR beta chain was recovered during a study of graft-versus-host responses after intestinal transplantation. Across the whole study: Multivisceral, liver-intestinal, or isolated intestinal grafts went to recipients. All recipients were given anti-thymocyte globulin induction, and tacrolimus and steroids were then administered for roughly three years. Study conclusions and caveats: Recipient bone marrow held GvH clones, some seen earlier in ileum or blood.

The CDR3 totals 16 residues. V was pared by 0 bases and J by 7 bases, with 11 bases of the junction left unmatched. The germline V gene encodes CDR1 MGHRA and CDR2 YSYEKL. For this clone: Antigen: not known.

The data were produced by immunoSEQ multiplex PCR, yet TCRdb's version contains in-frame clones alone and is incomplete. This table has about 85,000 clones, around 80% appearing once. The V gene is TRBV4-1, the J gene TRBJ2-7, with 8 positions matching TRBD2. The sequence derives from a human donor who received an intestinal transplant. Sequencing used unstimulated CD4+ T cells sorted from spleen or lymph node cells, obtained before intestinal transplant. CDR3 in amino acids: CASSQEPPGGPGEQYF. CDR3 DNA sequence: TGCGCCAGCAGCCAAGAGCCCCCGGGAGGGCCGGGAGAGCAGTACTTC.